Listed below are T cell receptor beta chains from one sample, sequenced in a study of identical twins. One entry per CDR3 protein results from TCRdb running MiXCR on the 5' RACE reads. The data hold 450,000 or so distinct CDR3 sequences, with roughly an eighth observed a single time. This sample was shared with a second study, whose subject was yellow fever vaccine responses in identical twins.

Material: CD4+ T cells sorted from blood. Receptors were obtained from a woman between 18 and 29 years old in good health. The CDR3 runs from the conserved cysteine through the conserved F or W. D genes are given only for firm matches. A clone size is listed for some rows: how often the clone was seen (once, few, many), or a class if it is expanded.

J gene,clone size,D gene,V gene,CDR3 DNA,CDR3 protein
TRBJ2-7,few,TRBD2,TRBV4-2,TGTGCCAGCAGCCAAGGGGTAGCGGGAGGCAACGAGCAGTACTTC,CASSQGVAGGNEQYF
TRBJ2-3,few,TRBD2,TRBV5-6,TGTGCCAGCAGCTTGGAAACTAGCGGGACAGATACGCAGTATTTT,CASSLETSGTDTQYF
TRBJ2-1,few,TRBD2,TRBV7-2,TGTGCCAGCAGCGTGACTAGCGGGGGGGATAGGCTCAATGAGCAGTTCTTC,CASSVTSGGDRLNEQFF
TRBJ1-2,few,TRBD1,TRBV3-1,TGTGCCAGCAGCCAAGATGACAGGGGGTATGGCTACACCTTC,CASSQDDRGYGYTF
TRBJ2-7,-,TRBD2,TRBV18,TGTGCCAGCTCACCAGGGCTAGCGGGAGGACACCCCGAGCAGTACTTC,CASSPGLAGGHPEQYF
TRBJ2-1,few,-,TRBV7-3,TGTGCCAGCAGCCCCGTACAAGGCTCCTACAATGAGCAGTTCTTC,CASSPVQGSYNEQFF
TRBJ2-2,few,TRBD1,TRBV3-1,TGTGCCAGCAGCCAAAGAAGGACAGGGGCCGACACCGGGGAGCTGTTTTTT,CASSQRRTGADTGELFF
TRBJ2-7,-,-,TRBV25-1,TGTGCCAGCAGTCAGGGGCACTCCTACGAGCAGTACTTC,CASSQGHSYEQYF
TRBJ2-3,few,TRBD2,TRBV27,TGTGCCAGCAGTTTTTTACCACTAGCGGGCGAGTTTGATACGCAGTATTTT,CASSFLPLAGEFDTQYF
TRBJ2-1,-,-,TRBV29-1,TGCAGCGTTGTAGGAAATGAGCAGTTCTTC,CSVVGNEQFF
TRBJ1-6,many,-,TRBV6-5,TGTGCCAGCAGTTACTCGCCACAGGGTGGTAATTCACCCCTCCACTTT,CASSYSPQGGNSPLHF
TRBJ2-2,few,TRBD2,TRBV7-7,TGTGCTAGCACGGCGGGGGGCCGAAACACCGGGGAGCTGTTTTTT,CASTAGGRNTGELFF
TRBJ2-7,few,-,TRBV29-1,TGCAGCGTTGCTCTTAATCGGAACGAGCAGTACTTC,CSVALNRNEQYF
TRBJ2-7,-,TRBD2,TRBV7-9,TGTGCCAGCAGCTCGACCGGGGGGATTACCTACGAGCAGTACTTC,CASSSTGGITYEQYF
TRBJ2-3,few,-,TRBV2,TGTGCCAGCAGTGACAGGGGCCCCAGCACAGATACGCAGTATTTT,CASSDRGPSTDTQYF
TRBJ2-3,few,TRBD2,TRBV18,TGTGCCAGCTCAGCCTTCGCCTTAGCGGGGGGGCCCACAGATACGCAGTATTTT,CASSAFALAGGPTDTQYF
TRBJ2-2,few,-,TRBV11-2,TGTGCCAGCAGCTTAGACATCTGGATAGCGACAACCGGGGAGCTGTTTTTT,CASSLDIWIATTGELFF
TRBJ1-1,-,-,TRBV24-1,TGTGCCACCAGTTACGAATCGGAAGCTTTCTTT,CATSYESEAFF
TRBJ2-7,many,-,TRBV6-2/TRBV6-3,TGTGCCAGCAGTTACAAGGGGACACACTCCTACGAGCAGTACTTC,CASSYKGTHSYEQYF
TRBJ2-1,-,-,TRBV10-3,TGTGCCGCAGAAGACGTAGCAAATGAGCAGTTCTTC,CAAEDVANEQFF
TRBJ2-1,few,-,TRBV5-1,TGCGCCAGCAGGCCTACTAGGTACAATGAGCAGTTCTTC,CASRPTRYNEQFF
TRBJ2-5,few,-,TRBV18,TGTGCCAGCTCACCCCTTCAGGGCCAAGAGACCCAGTACTTC,CASSPLQGQETQYF
TRBJ1-4,-,-,TRBV20-1,TGCAGTGCTGGAACAGGGTCGTCTAATGAAAAACTGTTTTTT,CSAGTGSSNEKLFF
TRBJ2-3,-,TRBD2,TRBV7-2,TGTGCCAGCAGCTCCTTCGGGGAGGGGCCAGATACGCAGTATTTT,CASSSFGEGPDTQYF
TRBJ2-4,few,-,TRBV3-1,TGTGCCAGCAGCCAAGCCCAGCGAGGCAAAAACATTCAGTACTTC,CASSQAQRGKNIQYF
TRBJ2-1,few,TRBD2,TRBV20-1,TGCAGTGCTGCGGGGGGGCTCAATGAGCAGTTCTTC,CSAAGGLNEQFF
TRBJ2-5,few,TRBD2,TRBV15,TGTGCCACCAGCAGGCGGTCTTACCCTAGCGGGAGGGTTGCGGAGACCCAGTACTTC,CATSRRSYPSGRVAETQYF
TRBJ1-1,few,TRBD1,TRBV29-1,TGCAGCGCCCGGACAGGAGGGTCGAACACTGAAGCTTTCTTT,CSARTGGSNTEAFF